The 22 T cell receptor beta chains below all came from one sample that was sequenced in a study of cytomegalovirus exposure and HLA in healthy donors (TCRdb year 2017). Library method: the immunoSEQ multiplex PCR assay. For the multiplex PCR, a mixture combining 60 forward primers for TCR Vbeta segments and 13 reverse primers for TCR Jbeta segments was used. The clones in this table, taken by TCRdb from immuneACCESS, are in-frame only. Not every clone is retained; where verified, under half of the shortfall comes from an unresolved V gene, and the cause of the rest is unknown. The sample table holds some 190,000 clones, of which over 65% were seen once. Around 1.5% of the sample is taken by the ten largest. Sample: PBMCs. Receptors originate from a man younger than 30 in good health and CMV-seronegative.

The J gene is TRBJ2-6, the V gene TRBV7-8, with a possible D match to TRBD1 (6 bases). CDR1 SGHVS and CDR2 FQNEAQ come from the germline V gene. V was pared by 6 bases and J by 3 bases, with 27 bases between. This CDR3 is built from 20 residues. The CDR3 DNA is TGTGCCAGCAGTTTACGTTCCGGGACATTGAACCGCTATGGGGCCAACGTCCTGACTTTC. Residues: CASSLRSGTLNRYGANVLTF.

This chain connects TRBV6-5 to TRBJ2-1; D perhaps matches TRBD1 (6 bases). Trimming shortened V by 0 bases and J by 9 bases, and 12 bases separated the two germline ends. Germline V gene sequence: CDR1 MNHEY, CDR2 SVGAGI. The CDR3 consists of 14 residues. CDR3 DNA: TGTGCCAGCAGTTACTCCCAGGGGATTGCTGAGCAGTTCTTC. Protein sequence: CASSYSQGIAEQFF.

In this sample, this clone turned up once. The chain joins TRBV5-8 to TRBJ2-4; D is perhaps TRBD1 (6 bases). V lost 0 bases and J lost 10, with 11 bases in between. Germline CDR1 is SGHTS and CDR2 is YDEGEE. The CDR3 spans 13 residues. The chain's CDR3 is CASSLEQGGIQYF. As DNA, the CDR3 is TGTGCCAGCAGCTTGGAACAGGGTGGTATTCAGTACTTC.

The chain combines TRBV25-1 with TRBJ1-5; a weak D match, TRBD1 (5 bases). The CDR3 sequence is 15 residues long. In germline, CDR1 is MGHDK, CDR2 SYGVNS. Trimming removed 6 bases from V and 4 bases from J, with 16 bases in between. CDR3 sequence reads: CASSPSVGANQPQHF. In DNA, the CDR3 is TGTGCCAGCAGCCCTTCTGTAGGGGCAAATCAGCCCCAGCATTTT. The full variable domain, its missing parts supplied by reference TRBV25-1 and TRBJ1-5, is EADIYQTPRYLVIGTGKKITLECSQTMGHDKMYWYQQDPGMELHLIHYSYGVNSTEKGDLSSESTVSRIRTEHFPLTLESARPSHTSQYLCASSPSVGANQPQHFGDGTRLSIL.

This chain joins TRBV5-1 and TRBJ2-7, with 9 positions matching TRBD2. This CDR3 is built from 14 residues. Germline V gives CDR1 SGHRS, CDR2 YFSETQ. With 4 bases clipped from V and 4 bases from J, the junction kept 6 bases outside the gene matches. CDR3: CASSPRTSEYEQYF. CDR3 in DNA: TGCGCCAGCAGCCCCAGGACTAGCGAGTACGAGCAGTACTTC.

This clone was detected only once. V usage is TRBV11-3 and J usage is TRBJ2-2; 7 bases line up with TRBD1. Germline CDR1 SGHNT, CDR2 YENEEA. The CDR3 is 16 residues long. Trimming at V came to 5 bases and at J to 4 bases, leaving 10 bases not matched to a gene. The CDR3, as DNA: TGTGCCAGCAGCCCTAGACAGGGTGTGGGCACCGGGGAGCTGTTTTTT. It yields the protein CASSPRQGVGTGELFF.

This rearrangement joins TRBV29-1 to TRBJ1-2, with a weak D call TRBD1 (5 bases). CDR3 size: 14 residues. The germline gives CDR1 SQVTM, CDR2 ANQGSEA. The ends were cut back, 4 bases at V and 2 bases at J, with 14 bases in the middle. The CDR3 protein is CSVAPGQGNYGYTF. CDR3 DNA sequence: TGCAGCGTTGCCCCCGGTCAGGGAAACTATGGCTACACCTTC.

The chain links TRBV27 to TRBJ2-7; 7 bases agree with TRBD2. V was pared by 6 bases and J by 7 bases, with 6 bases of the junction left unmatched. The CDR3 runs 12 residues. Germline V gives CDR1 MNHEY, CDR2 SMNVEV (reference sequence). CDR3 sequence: CASSRLGREQYF. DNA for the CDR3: TGTGCCAGCAGCCGCCTCGGGAGGGAGCAGTACTTC.

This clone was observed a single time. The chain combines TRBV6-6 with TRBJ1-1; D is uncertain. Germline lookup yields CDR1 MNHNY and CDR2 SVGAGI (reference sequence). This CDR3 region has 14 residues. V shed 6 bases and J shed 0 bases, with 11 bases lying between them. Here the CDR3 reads CASSQGLMNTEAFF. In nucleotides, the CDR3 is TGTGCCAGCAGCCAAGGACTCATGAACACTGAAGCTTTCTTT.

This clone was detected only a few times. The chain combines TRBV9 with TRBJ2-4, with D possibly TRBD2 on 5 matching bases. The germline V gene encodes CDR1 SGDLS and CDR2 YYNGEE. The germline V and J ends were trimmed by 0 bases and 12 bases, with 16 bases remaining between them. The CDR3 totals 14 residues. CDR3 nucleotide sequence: TGTGCCAGCAGCGTAGAAGGGAGCTTTCAACCTCAGTACTTC. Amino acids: CASSVEGSFQPQYF.

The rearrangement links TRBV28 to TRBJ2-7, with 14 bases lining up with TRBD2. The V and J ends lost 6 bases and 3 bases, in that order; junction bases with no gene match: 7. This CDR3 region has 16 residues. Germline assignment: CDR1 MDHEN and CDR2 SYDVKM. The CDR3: CASSESGLAGVYEQYF. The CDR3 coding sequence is TGTGCCAGCAGCGAATCGGGACTAGCGGGAGTCTACGAGCAGTACTTC. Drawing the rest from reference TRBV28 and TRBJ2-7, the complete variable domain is DVKVTQSSRYLVKRTGEKVFLECVQDMDHENMFWYRQDPGLGLRLIYFSYDVKMKEKGDIPEGYSVSREKKERFSLILESASTNQTSMYLCASSESGLAGVYEQYFGPGTRLTVT.

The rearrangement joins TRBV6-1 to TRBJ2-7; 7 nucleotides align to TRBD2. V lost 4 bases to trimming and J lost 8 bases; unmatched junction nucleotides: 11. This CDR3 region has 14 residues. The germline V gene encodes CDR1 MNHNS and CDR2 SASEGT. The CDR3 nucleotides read TGTGCCAGCAGTGGATGGGACTTGCGGGAGAAGCAGTACTTC. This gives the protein CASSGWDLREKQYF.

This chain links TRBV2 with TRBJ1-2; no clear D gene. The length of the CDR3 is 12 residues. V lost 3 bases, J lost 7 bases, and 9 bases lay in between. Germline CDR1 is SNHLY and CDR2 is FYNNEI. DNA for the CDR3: TGTGCCAGCAGTGAGGGAGGGCTTGGCTACACCTTC. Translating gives CASSEGGLGYTF.

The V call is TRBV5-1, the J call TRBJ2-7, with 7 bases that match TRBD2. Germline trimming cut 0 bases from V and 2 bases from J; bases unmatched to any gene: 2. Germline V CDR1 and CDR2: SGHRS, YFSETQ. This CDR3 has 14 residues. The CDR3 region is CASSLEGRAYEQYF. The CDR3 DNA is TGCGCCAGCAGCTTGGAGGGGAGGGCCTACGAGCAGTACTTC.

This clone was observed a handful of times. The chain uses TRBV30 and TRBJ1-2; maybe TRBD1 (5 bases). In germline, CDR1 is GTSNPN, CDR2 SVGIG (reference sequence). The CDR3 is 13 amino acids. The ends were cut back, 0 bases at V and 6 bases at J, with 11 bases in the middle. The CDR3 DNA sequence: TGTGCCTGGAGTGTACGGGGGAGGGATGGCTACACCTTC. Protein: CAWSVRGRDGYTF.

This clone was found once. The DNA of the CDR3 is TGTGCCAGCAGTCCCCTGATACCACAGGGAGTGGAGAACACTGAAGCTTTCTTT. This encodes CASSPLIPQGVENTEAFF. The chain uses TRBV27 and TRBJ1-1; D is possibly TRBD1 (6 bases). The CDR3 consists of 18 residues. Germline assignment: CDR1 MNHEY and CDR2 SMNVEV (reference sequence). The ends were cut back, 5 bases at V and 1 base at J, with 23 bases in the middle.

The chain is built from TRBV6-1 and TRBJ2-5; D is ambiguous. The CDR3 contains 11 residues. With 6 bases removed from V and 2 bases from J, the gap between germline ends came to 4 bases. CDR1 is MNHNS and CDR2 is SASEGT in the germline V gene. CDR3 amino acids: CASSKQETQYF. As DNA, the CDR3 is TGTGCCAGCAGCAAACAAGAGACCCAGTACTTC.

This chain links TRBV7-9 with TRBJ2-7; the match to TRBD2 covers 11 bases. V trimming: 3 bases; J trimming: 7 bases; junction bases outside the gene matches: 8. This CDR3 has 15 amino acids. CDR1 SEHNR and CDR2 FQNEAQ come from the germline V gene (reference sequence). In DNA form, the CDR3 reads TGTGCCAGCAGCTTTCAACTAGCGGGAGATCGGGAGCAGTACTTC. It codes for CASSFQLAGDREQYF. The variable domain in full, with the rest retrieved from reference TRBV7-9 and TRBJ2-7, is DTGVSQNPRHKITKRGQNVTFRCDPISEHNRLYWYRQTLGQGPEFLTYFQNEAQLEKSRLLSDRFSAERPKGSFSTLEIQRTEQGDSAMYLCASSFQLAGDREQYFGPGTRLTVT.

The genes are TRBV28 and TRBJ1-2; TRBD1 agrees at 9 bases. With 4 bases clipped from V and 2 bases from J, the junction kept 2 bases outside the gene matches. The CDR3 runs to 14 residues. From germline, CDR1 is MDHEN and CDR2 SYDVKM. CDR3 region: CASSSDRGNYGYTF. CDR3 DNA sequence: TGTGCCAGCAGTTCAGACAGGGGGAACTATGGCTACACCTTC.

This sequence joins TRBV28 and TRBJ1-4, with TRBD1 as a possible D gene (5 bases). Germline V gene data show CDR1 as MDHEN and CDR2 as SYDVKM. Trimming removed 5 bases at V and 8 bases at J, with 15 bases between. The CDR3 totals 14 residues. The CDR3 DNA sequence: TGTGCCAGCAGTCCCCCGGGGGAGGAGGAAAAACTGTTTTTT. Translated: CASSPPGEEEKLFF.

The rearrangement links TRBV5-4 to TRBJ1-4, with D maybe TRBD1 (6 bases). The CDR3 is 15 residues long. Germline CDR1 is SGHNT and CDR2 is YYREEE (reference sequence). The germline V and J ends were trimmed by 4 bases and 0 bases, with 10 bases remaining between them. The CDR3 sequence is CASSPKGATNEKLFF. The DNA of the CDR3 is TGTGCCAGCAGCCCGAAGGGGGCAACTAATGAAAAACTGTTTTTT. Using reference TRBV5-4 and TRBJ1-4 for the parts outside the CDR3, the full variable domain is ETGVTQSPTHLIKTRGQQVTLRCSSQSGHNTVSWYQQALGQGPQFIFQYYREEENGRGNFPPRFSGLQFPNYSSELNVNALELDDSALYLCASSPKGATNEKLFFGSGTQLSVL.

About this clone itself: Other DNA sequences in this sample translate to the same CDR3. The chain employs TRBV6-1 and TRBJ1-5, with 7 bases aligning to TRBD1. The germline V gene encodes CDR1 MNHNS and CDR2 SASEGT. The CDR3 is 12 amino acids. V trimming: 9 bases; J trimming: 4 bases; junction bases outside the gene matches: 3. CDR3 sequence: CASRQGNQPQHF. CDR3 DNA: TGTGCCAGTAGACAGGGTAATCAGCCCCAGCATTTT.